Included here is one TCR beta chain sequence, with context. Its antigen is not yet known. Nothing much larger sits one base from this clone, and base qualities are not available. The data derive from a study of CD8+ T cells in alopecia areata (dated by TCRdb to the late 2010s). About the study as a whole: Treated patients were enrolled in an open-label pilot trial of oral tofacitinib, 5 to 10 mg twice daily, for moderate-to-severe alopecia areata. Tofacitinib was administered for 6 to 18 months, and 6 months of follow-up off drug were then conducted to assess delayed response and recurrence. The SALT score, which quantifies the percentage of affected scalp surface area, was used to measure disease severity in treated patients. In both human patients and the C3H/HeJ mouse model, the study applied high-throughput TCRbeta sequencing to look at T cell clonal expansion in alopecia areata. On the human side, TCRbeta sequencing was run on scalp tissue and on sorted CD4+ and CD8+ peripheral blood T cells from healthy controls and from alopecia areata patients with either patchy or totalis/universalis disease. Patients on tofacitinib were biopsied at baseline and after 4 and 24 weeks of treatment, and several of the patients also had a later scalp biopsy. Clonality in the scalp was compared among normal scalp (n=4), patchy alopecia areata scalp (n=8), and alopecia totalis/universalis scalp (n=8). RNA came from the PAXgene miRNA kit for fixed scalp, the miRNeasy kit for PBMCs, and the RNeasy kit for mouse skin. TCRbeta CDR3 regions were amplified by immunoSEQ multiplex PCR with 35 Vbeta forward and 13 Jbeta reverse primers.

Reading the label with the study, this specimen's time point is: less than five weeks on oral tofacitinib. The treatment or condition label on this specimen signifies: oral pan-JAK inhibitor, 5-10 mg twice daily. Peripheral blood and lesional scalp punch biopsies were obtained from patients with alopecia areata. PBMCs were separated by density centrifugation and stained for CD3, CD4 and CD8, after which CD4+ and CD8+ T cells were sorted on a FACSAria. Libraries were made using the immunoSEQ multiplex PCR assay. RNA was extracted from all samples and reverse transcribed into cDNA as template for TCR sequencing. SuperScript III was used to make first-strand cDNA, primed with a 2:1 mix of oligo-dT and random hexamers. A synthetic immune receptor repertoire was used to measure amplification bias, and any remaining bias was corrected computationally. The original methods were these. After raw reads were preprocessed to remove errors, the CDR3 was defined following IMGT conventions as running from the conserved cysteine to phenylalanine. Clonality was calculated as 1 minus Shannon entropy normalized by log2 of the number of productive unique TCRs. CD4 or CD8 identity of scalp clones was inferred by cross-referencing scalp TCRbeta sequences with sorted blood CD4 and CD8 repertoires. Sourced from immuneACCESS, this table was stored by TCRdb with only in-frame sequences that have V and J called. A share of the clones is absent; for the studies checked, an unresolved V gene accounts for under half, and the remainder has no known explanation. That table is the source of V, J and clone size, and D and trimming were worked out from the DNA. The sample table holds about 120,000 clones, of which around 56% were seen once. The ten top clones hold 0.46% of the sample.

The investigation overall reported the following: Tofacitinib significantly lowered scalp clonality and the number of expanded CD8+ clones among the top 100 scalp clones. Many expanded lesional clones were found to persist in scalp and blood during tofacitinib treatment, and relapse after treatment cessation may be partly explained by this persistence. Shared TCR sequences between patients were less evident than in mice, which may be partly attributable to HLA diversity in the patient population. Compared with normal scalp, lesional scalp had higher clonality and more expanded CD8+ clones, particularly in alopecia totalis/universalis, a pattern that suggests antigenic drive. Scalp TCR repertoire analysis is complicated because resident alphabeta T cells in normal human skin are also sequenced, whereas mouse skin is dominated by gammadelta T cells. The treated cohort was small, with a single nonresponder, so links between baseline CD8+ expansion and response need larger studies.

Counted from cysteine to phenylalanine, this CDR3 has 13 amino acids. CDR3 DNA only is kept here, 39 bases in frame from base 1. The germline V gene sets CDR1 to SQVTM and CDR2 to ANQGSEA. At the junction V is shortened by 6 bases and J by 2 bases; bases outside the gene matches: 7. The sample here was CD4+ T cells sorted from blood, taken at week 4, from a patient treated with tofacitinib. Rearrangement joined TRBV29-1 to TRBJ2-7; TRBD1 agrees with 7 junctional bases. This receptor was obtained from a human donor with alopecia areata. The DNA sequence follows: TGCAGCGTCGAGAGACAGGGAACCTACGAGCAGTACTTC. This encodes CSVERQGTYEQYF.